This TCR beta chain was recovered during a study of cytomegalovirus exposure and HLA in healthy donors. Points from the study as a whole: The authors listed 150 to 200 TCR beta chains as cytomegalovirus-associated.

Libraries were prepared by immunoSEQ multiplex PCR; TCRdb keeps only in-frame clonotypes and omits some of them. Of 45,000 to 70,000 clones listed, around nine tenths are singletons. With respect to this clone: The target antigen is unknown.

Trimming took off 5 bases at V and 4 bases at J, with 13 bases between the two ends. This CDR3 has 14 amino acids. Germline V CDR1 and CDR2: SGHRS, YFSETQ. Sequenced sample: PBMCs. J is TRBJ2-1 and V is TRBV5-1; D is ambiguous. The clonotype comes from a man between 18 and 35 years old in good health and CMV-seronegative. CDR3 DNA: TGCGCCAGCAGACCCTTGAACTCTTACAATGAGCAGTTCTTC. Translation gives CASRPLNSYNEQFF.